This T cell receptor beta chain was identified in a study of T-cell reconstitution after alpha-beta-depleted transplantation in children. Preparation of the TCRbeta library involved a method that used unique molecular identifiers. TCRdb processed the PCR reads anew with MiXCR; each CDR3 protein has one entry. The sample has 600,000 to 700,000 distinct CDR3 sequences; 16% are singletons. Germline values: CDR1 KGHDR, CDR2 SFDVKD. V lost 12 bases and J lost 6, with 16 bases in between. This CDR3 is built from 13 residues. This clonotype was detected only once. The chain recombines TRBV24-1 with TRBJ2-2; D perhaps matches TRBD2 (5 bases). The specimen was PBMCs from the stem cell graft donor, collected from the stem cell graft. The sequence was obtained from a human donor who donated a stem cell graft to a child with acute myeloid leukemia. The CDR3 spells CAAGVGSAGELFF. DNA for the CDR3: TGTGCCGCCGGGGTGGGATCGGCCGGGGAGCTGTTTTTT.